Listed below are T cell receptor beta chains from one sample, sequenced in a study of blood T cell repertoires in COVID-19. The assay was immunoSEQ multiplex PCR, and TCRdb's table has in-frame clones only and misses some. The sample lists 150,000 to 200,000 clones, approximately 90% seen once, with under 5% in the top ten. Sequenced sample: peripheral blood. The receptor set was obtained from a human donor in a cohort sampled during active COVID-19. Both conserved end residues are part of each CDR3. The D gene is left open where the match is weak. The size of a clone is reported for some rows only, either as once, few or many, or as a class for expanded clones.

v_gene: TRBV6-2/TRBV6-3; d_gene: NA; j_gene: TRBJ2-1; abundance: NA; CDR3aa: CASSYSGQLLSDGYYNEQFF; CDR3nt: TGTGCCAGCAGTTACTCGGGACAACTTCTTTCCGATGGTTACTACAATGAGCAGTTCTTC
v_gene: TRBV9; d_gene: NA; j_gene: TRBJ2-2; abundance: NA; CDR3aa: CASSPRTTANTGELFF; CDR3nt: TGTGCCAGCAGCCCCCGGACTACCGCGAACACCGGGGAGCTGTTTTTT
v_gene: TRBV6-5; d_gene: NA; j_gene: TRBJ2-7; abundance: NA; CDR3aa: CASSPGLSYEQYF; CDR3nt: TGTGCCAGCAGCCCCGGACTTTCCTACGAGCAGTACTTC
v_gene: TRBV3-1/TRBV3-2; d_gene: TRBD2; j_gene: TRBJ2-3; abundance: NA; CDR3aa: CASSPSPSGRRGTDTQYF; CDR3nt: TGTGCCAGCAGCCCCAGTCCTAGCGGGAGACGGGGCACAGATACGCAGTATTTT
v_gene: TRBV5-1; d_gene: TRBD1; j_gene: TRBJ2-2; abundance: once; CDR3aa: CASSEDRVRELFF; CDR3nt: TGCGCCAGCAGCGAGGACAGGGTACGGGAGCTGTTTTTT
v_gene: TRBV10-2; d_gene: NA; j_gene: TRBJ2-3; abundance: once; CDR3aa: CASSEMRSRNTQYF; CDR3nt: TGCGCCAGCAGTGAGATGAGAAGCCGAAATACGCAGTATTTT
v_gene: TRBV2; d_gene: NA; j_gene: TRBJ1-1; abundance: NA; CDR3aa: CASRDSLMNTEAFF; CDR3nt: TGTGCCAGCAGGGACAGCCTGATGAACACTGAAGCTTTCTTT
v_gene: TRBV6-5; d_gene: NA; j_gene: TRBJ2-1; abundance: NA; CDR3aa: CASSPLTSYNEQFF; CDR3nt: TGTGCCAGCAGTCCACTAACTAGTTACAATGAGCAGTTCTTC
v_gene: TRBV6-1; d_gene: NA; j_gene: TRBJ2-3; abundance: NA; CDR3aa: CASSEGYGTSTDTQYF; CDR3nt: TGTGCCAGCAGTGAAGGTTACGGGACTAGCACAGATACGCAGTATTTT
v_gene: TRBV11-2; d_gene: TRBD1; j_gene: TRBJ1-1; abundance: NA; CDR3aa: CASSRGQSLEAFF; CDR3nt: TGTGCCAGCAGCCGGGGACAGTCGCTCGAAGCTTTCTTT
v_gene: TRBV27; d_gene: TRBD2; j_gene: TRBJ2-1; abundance: NA; CDR3aa: CASSLGLAGTLNYNEQFF; CDR3nt: TGTGCCAGCAGTTTGGGGCTAGCGGGAACACTTAACTACAATGAGCAGTTCTTC
v_gene: TRBV7-2; d_gene: NA; j_gene: TRBJ2-6; abundance: few; CDR3aa: CASSLGTGTGANVLTF; CDR3nt: TGTGCCAGCAGCTTAGGAACCGGGACTGGGGCCAACGTCCTGACTTTC
v_gene: TRBV14; d_gene: TRBD1; j_gene: TRBJ2-7; abundance: few; CDR3aa: CASSHKTGFSSYEQYF; CDR3nt: TGTGCCAGCAGCCATAAGACAGGGTTTAGCTCCTACGAGCAGTACTTC
v_gene: TRBV5-4; d_gene: NA; j_gene: TRBJ2-3; abundance: NA; CDR3aa: CASSVSQGISTDTQYF; CDR3nt: TGTGCCAGCAGCGTCTCACAGGGCATTAGCACAGATACGCAGTATTTT
v_gene: TRBV24-1; d_gene: TRBD1; j_gene: TRBJ2-3; abundance: NA; CDR3aa: CATSERTGKVGSNTQYF; CDR3nt: TGTGCCACCAGTGAGAGGACAGGGAAGGTCGGTAGTAATACGCAGTATTTT
v_gene: TRBV11-2; d_gene: NA; j_gene: TRBJ1-5; abundance: NA; CDR3aa: CASSLDTGNQPQHF; CDR3nt: TGTGCCAGCAGCTTAGACACAGGGAATCAGCCCCAGCATTTT
v_gene: TRBV21-1; d_gene: NA; j_gene: TRBJ2-3; abundance: NA; CDR3aa: CASRGQGRTDTQYF; CDR3nt: TGTGCCAGCAGGGGACAGGGGAGGACAGATACGCAGTATTTT
v_gene: TRBV2; d_gene: TRBD1; j_gene: TRBJ1-5; abundance: NA; CDR3aa: CASSRTGANQPQHF; CDR3nt: TGTGCCAGCAGTAGGACAGGGGCAAATCAGCCCCAGCATTTT
v_gene: TRBV4-2; d_gene: TRBD2; j_gene: TRBJ2-1; abundance: once; CDR3aa: CASSQDSIAGDASYNEQFF; CDR3nt: TGTGCCAGCAGCCAAGATTCGATAGCGGGAGATGCGTCCTACAATGAGCAGTTCTTC
v_gene: TRBV30; d_gene: TRBD1; j_gene: TRBJ1-3; abundance: few; CDR3aa: CAWSQDRGSGNTIYF; CDR3nt: TGTGCCTGGAGTCAGGACAGGGGCTCTGGAAACACCATATATTTT
v_gene: TRBV6-2/TRBV6-3; d_gene: NA; j_gene: TRBJ2-3; abundance: NA; CDR3aa: CASSYSGATDTQYF; CDR3nt: TGTGCCAGCAGTTACAGTGGAGCCACAGATACGCAGTATTTT
v_gene: TRBV5-8; d_gene: TRBD1; j_gene: TRBJ1-6; abundance: NA; CDR3aa: CASSLNAGGTNSPLHF; CDR3nt: TGTGCCAGCAGCTTAAACGCAGGGGGCACTAATTCACCCCTCCACTTT
v_gene: TRBV5-1; d_gene: TRBD1; j_gene: TRBJ1-5; abundance: NA; CDR3aa: CASSPGTELFNQPQHF; CDR3nt: TGCGCCAGCAGCCCGGGGACAGAACTGTTCAATCAGCCCCAGCATTTT
v_gene: TRBV18; d_gene: TRBD2; j_gene: TRBJ2-5; abundance: NA; CDR3aa: CASSPGGDQETQYF; CDR3nt: TGTGCCAGCTCACCGGGGGGGGATCAAGAGACCCAGTACTTC
v_gene: TRBV18; d_gene: NA; j_gene: TRBJ1-4; abundance: NA; CDR3aa: CASSPSHTGEKLFF; CDR3nt: TGTGCCAGCTCACCGAGCCATACAGGGGAAAAACTGTTTTTT